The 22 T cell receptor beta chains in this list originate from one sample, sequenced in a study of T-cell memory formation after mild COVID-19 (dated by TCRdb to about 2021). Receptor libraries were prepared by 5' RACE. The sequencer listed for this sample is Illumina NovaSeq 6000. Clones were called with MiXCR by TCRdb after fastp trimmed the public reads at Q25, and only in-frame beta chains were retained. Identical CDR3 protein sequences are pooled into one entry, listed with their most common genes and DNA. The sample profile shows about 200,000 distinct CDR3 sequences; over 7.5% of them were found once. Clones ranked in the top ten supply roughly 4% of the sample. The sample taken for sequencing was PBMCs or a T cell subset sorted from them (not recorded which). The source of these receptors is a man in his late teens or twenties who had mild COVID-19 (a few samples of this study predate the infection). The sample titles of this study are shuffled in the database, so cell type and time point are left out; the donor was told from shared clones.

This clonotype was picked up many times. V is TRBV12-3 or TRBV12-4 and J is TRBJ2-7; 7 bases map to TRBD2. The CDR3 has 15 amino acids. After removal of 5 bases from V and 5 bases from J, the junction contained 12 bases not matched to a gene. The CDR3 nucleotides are TGTGCCAGCAGTCGAGCCCAGCGGGGTCCCCACGAGCAGTACTTC. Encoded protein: CASSRAQRGPHEQYF.

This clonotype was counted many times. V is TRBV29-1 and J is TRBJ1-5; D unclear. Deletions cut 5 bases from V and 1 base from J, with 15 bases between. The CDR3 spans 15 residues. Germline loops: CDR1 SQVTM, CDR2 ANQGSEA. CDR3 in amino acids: CSVPRATQSNQPQHF. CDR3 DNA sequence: TGCAGCGTTCCTCGAGCGACCCAGAGCAATCAGCCCCAGCATTTT.

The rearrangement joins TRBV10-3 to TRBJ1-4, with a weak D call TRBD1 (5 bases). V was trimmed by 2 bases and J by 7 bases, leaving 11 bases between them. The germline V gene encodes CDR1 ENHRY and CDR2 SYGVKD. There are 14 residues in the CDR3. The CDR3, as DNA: TGTGCCATCAGTGAGGTTCAGGGATCTGAAAAACTGTTTTTT. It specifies CAISEVQGSEKLFF.

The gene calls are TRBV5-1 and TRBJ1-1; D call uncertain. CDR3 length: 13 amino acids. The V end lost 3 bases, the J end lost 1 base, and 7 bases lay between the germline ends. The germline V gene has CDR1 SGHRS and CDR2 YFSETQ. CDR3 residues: CASSWAQNTEAFF. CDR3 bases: TGCGCCAGCAGCTGGGCACAGAACACTGAAGCTTTCTTT.

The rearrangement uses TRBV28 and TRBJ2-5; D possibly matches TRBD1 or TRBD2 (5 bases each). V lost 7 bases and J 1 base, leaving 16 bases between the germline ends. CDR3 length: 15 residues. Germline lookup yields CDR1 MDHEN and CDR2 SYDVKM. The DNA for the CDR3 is TGTGCCAGCACCCGGGACGGGGAGCCCCAAGAGACCCAGTACTTC. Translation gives CASTRDGEPQETQYF. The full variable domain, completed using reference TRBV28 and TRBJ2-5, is DVKVTQSSRYLVKRTGEKVFLECVQDMDHENMFWYRQDPGLGLRLIYFSYDVKMKEKGDIPEGYSVSREKKERFSLILESASTNQTSMYLCASTRDGEPQETQYFGPGTRLLVL.

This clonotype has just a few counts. CDR3 sequence (DNA): TGCGCCAGCAGCCAGGGACAGGGGGCTAACTATGGCTACACCTTC. Encoded protein: CASSQGQGANYGYTF. V is TRBV4-3 and J is TRBJ1-2, with 11 bases identical to TRBD1. Per the germline V gene, CDR1 is LGHNA and CDR2 is YSLEER. The CDR3 sequence is 15 residues long. V shed 3 bases and J 0 bases; nucleotides not matched to a gene: 0.

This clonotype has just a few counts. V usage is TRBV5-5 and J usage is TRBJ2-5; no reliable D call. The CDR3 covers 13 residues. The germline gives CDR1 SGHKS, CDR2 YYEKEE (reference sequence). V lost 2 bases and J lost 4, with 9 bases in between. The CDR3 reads CASSFPSGETQYF. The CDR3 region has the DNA TGTGCCAGCAGCTTCCCATCGGGAGAGACCCAGTACTTC.

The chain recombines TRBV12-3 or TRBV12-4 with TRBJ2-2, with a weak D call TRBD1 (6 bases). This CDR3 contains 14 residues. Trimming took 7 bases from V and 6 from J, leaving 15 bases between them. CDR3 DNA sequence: TGTGCCAGCATGAAGGGGGTGGGGTCCGGGGAGCTGTTTTTT. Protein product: CASMKGVGSGELFF.

In DNA form, the CDR3 reads TGCAGCGTTGAAAGGTCAGGGGTAGGAGATACGCAGTATTTT. Translating it yields CSVERSGVGDTQYF. The V gene is TRBV29-1, the J gene TRBJ2-3, with D perhaps matching TRBD1 (6 bases). Germline CDR1 is SQVTM and CDR2 is ANQGSEA. The CDR3 is made up of 14 amino acids. V was shortened by 2 bases and J by 5 bases, with 14 bases between the two germline ends.

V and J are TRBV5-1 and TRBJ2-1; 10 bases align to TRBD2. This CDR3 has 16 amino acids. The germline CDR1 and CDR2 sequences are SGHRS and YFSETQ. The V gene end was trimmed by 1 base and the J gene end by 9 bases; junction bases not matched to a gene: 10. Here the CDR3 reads CASSLWSGGGTGEQFF. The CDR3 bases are TGCGCCAGCAGCTTGTGGAGCGGGGGGGGTACAGGTGAGCAGTTCTTC.

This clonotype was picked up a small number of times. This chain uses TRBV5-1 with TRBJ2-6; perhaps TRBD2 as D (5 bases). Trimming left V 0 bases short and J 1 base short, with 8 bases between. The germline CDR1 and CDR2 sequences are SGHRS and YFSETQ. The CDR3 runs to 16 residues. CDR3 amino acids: CASSLGRGSGANVLTF. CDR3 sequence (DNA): TGCGCCAGCAGCTTGGGTCGCGGGTCTGGGGCCAACGTCCTGACTTTC. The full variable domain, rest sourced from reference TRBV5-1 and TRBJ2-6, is KAGVTQTPRYLIKTRGQQVTLSCSPISGHRSVSWYQQTPGQGLQFLFEYFSETQRNKGNFPGRFSGRQFSNSRSEMNVSTLELGDSALYLCASSLGRGSGANVLTFGAGSRLTVL.

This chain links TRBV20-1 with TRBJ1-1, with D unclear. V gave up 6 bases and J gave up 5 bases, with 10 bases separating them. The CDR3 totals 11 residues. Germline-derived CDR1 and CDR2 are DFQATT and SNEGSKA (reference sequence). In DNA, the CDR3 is TGCAGTGCCCCGTTTCAGACTGAAGCTTTCTTT. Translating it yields CSAPFQTEAFF.

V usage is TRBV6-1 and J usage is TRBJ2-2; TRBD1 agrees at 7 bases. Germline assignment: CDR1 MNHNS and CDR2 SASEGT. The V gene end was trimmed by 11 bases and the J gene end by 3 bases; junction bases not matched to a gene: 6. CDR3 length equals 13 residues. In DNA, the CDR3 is TGTGCCGCCAAGGGGGCGGACACCGGGGAGCTGTTTTTT. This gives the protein CAAKGADTGELFF.

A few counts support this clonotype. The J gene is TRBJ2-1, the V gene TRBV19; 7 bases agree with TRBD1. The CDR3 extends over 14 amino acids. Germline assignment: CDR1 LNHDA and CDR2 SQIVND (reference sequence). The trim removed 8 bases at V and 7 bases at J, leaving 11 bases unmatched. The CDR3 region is CASADRVQRNEQFF. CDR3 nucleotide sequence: TGTGCCAGTGCTGACAGGGTCCAGAGGAATGAGCAGTTCTTC.

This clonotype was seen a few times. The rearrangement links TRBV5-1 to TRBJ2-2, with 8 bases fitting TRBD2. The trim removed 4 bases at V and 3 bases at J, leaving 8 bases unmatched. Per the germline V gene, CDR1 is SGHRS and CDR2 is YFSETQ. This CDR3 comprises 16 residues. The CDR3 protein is CASSPVRGGDTGELFF. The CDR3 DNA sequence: TGCGCCAGCAGCCCGGTTCGGGGGGGCGACACCGGGGAGCTGTTTTTT.

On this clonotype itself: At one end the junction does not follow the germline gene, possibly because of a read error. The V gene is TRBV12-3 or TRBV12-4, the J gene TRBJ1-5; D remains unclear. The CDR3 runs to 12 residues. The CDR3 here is CDSLPLGQPQHF. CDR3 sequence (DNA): TGTGACAGCCTCCCGTTGGGGCAGCCCCAGCATTTT.

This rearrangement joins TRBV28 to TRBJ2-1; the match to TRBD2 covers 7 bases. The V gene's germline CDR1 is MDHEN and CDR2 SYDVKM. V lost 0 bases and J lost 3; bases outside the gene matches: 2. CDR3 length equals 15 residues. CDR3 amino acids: CASSLWAGDYNEQFF. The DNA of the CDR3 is TGTGCCAGCAGTTTATGGGCGGGAGACTACAATGAGCAGTTCTTC.

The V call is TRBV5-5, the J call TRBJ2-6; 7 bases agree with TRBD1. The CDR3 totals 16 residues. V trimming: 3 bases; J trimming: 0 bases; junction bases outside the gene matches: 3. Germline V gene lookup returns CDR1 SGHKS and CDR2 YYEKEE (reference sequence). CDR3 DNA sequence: TGTGCCAGCAGCTGGGGACAGAGCTCTGGGGCCAACGTCCTGACTTTC. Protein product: CASSWGQSSGANVLTF.

This CDR3 reads CSAIYSLSGNTIYF. As DNA, the CDR3 is TGCAGTGCTATCTACAGTCTCTCTGGAAACACCATATATTTT. The V call is TRBV20-1, the J call TRBJ1-3, with unresolved D. The V end was cut by 4 bases, the J end by 0 bases, with 10 bases between. There are 14 residues in the CDR3. Germline-derived CDR1 and CDR2 are DFQATT and SNEGSKA (reference sequence).

CDR3 sequence reads: CASSPARNQETQYF. In DNA form, the CDR3 reads TGTGCCAGCAGCCCCGCCCGGAACCAAGAGACCCAGTACTTC. The chain combines TRBV7-2 with TRBJ2-5; D gene unclear. CDR3 length: 14 amino acids. In germline, CDR1 is SGHTA, CDR2 FQGNSA. V was shortened by 5 bases and J by 0 bases, with 10 bases between the two germline ends.

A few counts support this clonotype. This chain's CDR3 is CASSVGIGDTDTQYF. CDR3 coding DNA: TGTGCCAGCAGCGTGGGGATCGGGGACACAGATACGCAGTATTTT. The genes are TRBV11-1 and TRBJ2-3, with D perhaps TRBD2 (5 bases). Trimming took off 5 bases at V and 2 bases at J, with 14 bases between the two ends. Germline values: CDR1 SGHAT, CDR2 FQDESV (reference sequence). CDR3 length: 15 amino acids.

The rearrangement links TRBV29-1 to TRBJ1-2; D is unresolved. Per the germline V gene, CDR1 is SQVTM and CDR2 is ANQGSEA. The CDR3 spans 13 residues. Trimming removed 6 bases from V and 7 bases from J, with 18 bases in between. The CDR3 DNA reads TGCAGCGTCGCCACATCTGATGGGGTTGGCTACACCTTC. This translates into CSVATSDGVGYTF.